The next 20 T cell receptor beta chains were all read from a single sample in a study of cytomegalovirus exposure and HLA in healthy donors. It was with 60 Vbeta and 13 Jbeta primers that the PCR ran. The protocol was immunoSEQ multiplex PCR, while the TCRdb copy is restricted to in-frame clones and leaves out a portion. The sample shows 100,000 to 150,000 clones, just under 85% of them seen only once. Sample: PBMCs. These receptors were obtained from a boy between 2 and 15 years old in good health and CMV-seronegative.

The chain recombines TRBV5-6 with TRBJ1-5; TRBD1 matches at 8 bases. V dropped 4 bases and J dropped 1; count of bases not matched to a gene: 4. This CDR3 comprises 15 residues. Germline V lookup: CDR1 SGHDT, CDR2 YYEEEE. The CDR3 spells CASSPDRGSNQPQHF. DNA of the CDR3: TGTGCCAGCAGCCCCGACAGGGGCAGCAATCAGCCCCAGCATTTT.

DNA for the CDR3: TGTGCCAGCAGTCCCGACAGGGAGGCTCAGCCCCAGCATTTT. It encodes CASSPDREAQPQHF. The chain couples TRBV27 to TRBJ1-5; 7 bases fit TRBD1. V was pared by 5 bases and J by 6 bases, with 7 bases of the junction left unmatched. Germline V gene lookup returns CDR1 MNHEY and CDR2 SMNVEV (reference sequence). This CDR3 has 14 residues.

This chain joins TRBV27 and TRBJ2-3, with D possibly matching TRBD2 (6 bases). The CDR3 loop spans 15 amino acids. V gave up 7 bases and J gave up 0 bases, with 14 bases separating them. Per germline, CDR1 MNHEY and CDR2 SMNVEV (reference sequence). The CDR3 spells CASIKEGLSTDTQYF. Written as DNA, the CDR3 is TGTGCCAGCATTAAGGAGGGGCTTAGCACAGATACGCAGTATTTT.

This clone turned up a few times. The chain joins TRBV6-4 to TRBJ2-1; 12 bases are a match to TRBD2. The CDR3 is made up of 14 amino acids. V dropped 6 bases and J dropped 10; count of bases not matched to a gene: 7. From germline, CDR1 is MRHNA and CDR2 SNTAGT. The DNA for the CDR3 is TGTGCCAGCAGCGAGACTAGCGGGAGCGGGGAGCAGTTCTTC. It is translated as CASSETSGSGEQFF.

The CDR3 reads CASRASGVREAPQYF. Here the CDR3 DNA reads TGTGCCAGCAGGGCATCGGGCGTCAGGGAGGCACCCCAGTACTTC. The V call is TRBV6-5, the J call TRBJ2-5; maybe TRBD2 (6 bases). Trimming shortened V by 6 bases and J by 9 bases, and 23 bases separated the two germline ends. Germline V gene lookup returns CDR1 MNHEY and CDR2 SVGAGI. The CDR3 extends over 15 amino acids.

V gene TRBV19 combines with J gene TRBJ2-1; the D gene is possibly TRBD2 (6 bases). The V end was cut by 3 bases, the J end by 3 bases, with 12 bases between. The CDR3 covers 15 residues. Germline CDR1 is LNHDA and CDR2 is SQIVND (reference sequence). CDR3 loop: CASSMMGGYYNEQFF. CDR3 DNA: TGTGCCAGTAGTATGATGGGGGGTTACTACAATGAGCAGTTCTTC.

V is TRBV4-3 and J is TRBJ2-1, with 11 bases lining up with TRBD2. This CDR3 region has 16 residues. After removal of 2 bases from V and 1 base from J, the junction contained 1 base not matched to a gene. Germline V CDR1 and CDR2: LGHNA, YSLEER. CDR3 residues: CASSQRLAGSYNEQFF. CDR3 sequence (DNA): TGCGCCAGCAGCCAACGACTAGCGGGGTCCTACAATGAGCAGTTCTTC.

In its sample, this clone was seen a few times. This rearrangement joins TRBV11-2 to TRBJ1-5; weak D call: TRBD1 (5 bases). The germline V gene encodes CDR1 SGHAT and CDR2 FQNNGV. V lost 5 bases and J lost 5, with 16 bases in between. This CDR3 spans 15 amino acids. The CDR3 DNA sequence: TGTGCCAGCAGCCAGTGGGGGGATGGGGATCAGCCCCAGCATTTT. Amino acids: CASSQWGDGDQPQHF.

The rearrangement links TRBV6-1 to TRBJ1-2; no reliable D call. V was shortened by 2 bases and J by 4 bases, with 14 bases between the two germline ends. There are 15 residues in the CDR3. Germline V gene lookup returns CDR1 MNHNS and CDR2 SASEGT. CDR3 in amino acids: CASSEKGSGSYGYTF. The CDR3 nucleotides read TGTGCCAGCAGTGAAAAAGGATCAGGAAGCTATGGCTACACCTTC.

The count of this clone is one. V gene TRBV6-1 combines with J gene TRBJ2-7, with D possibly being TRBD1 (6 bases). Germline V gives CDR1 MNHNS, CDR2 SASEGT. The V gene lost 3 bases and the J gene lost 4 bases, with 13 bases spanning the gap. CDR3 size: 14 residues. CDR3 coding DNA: TGTGCCAGCAGTGAGGCCGGGACACGATACGAGCAGTACGTC. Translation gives CASSEAGTRYEQYV.

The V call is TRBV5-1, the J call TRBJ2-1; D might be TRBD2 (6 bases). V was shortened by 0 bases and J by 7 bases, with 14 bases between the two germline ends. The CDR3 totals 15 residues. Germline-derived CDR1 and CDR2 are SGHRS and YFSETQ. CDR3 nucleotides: TGCGCCAGCAGCTTGGGGACGGGAGAAGTTAATGAGCAGTTCTTC. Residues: CASSLGTGEVNEQFF.

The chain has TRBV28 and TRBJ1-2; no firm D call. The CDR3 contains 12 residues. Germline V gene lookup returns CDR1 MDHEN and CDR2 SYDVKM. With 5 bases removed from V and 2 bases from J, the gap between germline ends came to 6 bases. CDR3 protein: CASSLLNYGYTF. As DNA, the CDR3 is TGTGCCAGCAGTCTTCTAAACTATGGCTACACCTTC.

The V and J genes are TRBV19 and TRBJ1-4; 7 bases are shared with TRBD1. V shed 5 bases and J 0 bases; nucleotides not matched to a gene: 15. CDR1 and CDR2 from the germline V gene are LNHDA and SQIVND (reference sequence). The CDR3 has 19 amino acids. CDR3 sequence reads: CASSARDSVDWATNEKLFF. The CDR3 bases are TGTGCCAGTAGTGCCCGGGACAGCGTAGATTGGGCAACTAATGAAAAACTGTTTTTT.

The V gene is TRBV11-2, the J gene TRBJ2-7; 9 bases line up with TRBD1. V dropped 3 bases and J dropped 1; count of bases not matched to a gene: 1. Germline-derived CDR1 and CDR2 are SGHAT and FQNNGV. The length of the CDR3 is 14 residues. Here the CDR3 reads CASSFGTGSYEQYV. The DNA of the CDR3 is TGTGCCAGCAGCTTCGGGACAGGGTCCTACGAGCAGTACGTC.

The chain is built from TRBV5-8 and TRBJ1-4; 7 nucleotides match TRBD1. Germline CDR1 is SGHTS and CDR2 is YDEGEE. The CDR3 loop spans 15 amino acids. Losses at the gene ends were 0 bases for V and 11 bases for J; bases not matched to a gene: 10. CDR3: CASSLAPRLTGKLFF. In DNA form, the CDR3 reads TGTGCCAGCAGCTTGGCCCCAAGATTGACAGGGAAACTGTTTTTT.

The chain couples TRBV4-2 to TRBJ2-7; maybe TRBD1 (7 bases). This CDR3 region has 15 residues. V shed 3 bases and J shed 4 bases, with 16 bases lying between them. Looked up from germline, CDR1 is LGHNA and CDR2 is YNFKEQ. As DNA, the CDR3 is TGTGCCAGCAGCCACGGTGGAGGGGGCCTATACGAGCAGTACTTC. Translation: CASSHGGGGLYEQYF.

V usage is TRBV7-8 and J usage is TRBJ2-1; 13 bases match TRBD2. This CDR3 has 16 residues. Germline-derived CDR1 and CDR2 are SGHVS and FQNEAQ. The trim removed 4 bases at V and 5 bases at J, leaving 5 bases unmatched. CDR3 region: CASSSWTSGSNNEQFF. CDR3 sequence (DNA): TGTGCCAGCAGCTCCTGGACTAGCGGGAGCAACAATGAGCAGTTCTTC.

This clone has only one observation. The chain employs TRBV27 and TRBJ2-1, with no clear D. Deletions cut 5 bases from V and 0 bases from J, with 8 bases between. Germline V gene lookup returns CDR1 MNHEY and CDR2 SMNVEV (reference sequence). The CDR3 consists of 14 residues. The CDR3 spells CASSEEYSYNEQFF. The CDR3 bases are TGTGCCAGCAGTGAGGAATACTCCTACAATGAGCAGTTCTTC.

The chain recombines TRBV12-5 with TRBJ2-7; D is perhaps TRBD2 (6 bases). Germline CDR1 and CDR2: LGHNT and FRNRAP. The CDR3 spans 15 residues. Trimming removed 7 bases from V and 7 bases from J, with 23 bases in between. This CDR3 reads CASAPPGSEEGEQYF. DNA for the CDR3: TGTGCTAGTGCCCCCCCCGGGTCCGAGGAGGGGGAGCAGTACTTC. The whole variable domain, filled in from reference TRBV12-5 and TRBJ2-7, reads DARVTQTPRHKVTEMGQEVTMRCQPILGHNTVFWYRQTMMQGLELLAYFRNRAPLDDSGMPKDRFSAEMPDATLATLKIQPSEPRDSAVYFCASAPPGSEEGEQYFGPGTRLTVT.

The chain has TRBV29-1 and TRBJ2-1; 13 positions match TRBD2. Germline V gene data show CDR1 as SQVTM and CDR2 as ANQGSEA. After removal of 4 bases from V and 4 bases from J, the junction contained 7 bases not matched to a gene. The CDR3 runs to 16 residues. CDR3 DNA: TGCAGCGTTGTACTAGCGGGAGGGCTGGCATACAATGAGCAGTTCTTC. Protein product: CSVVLAGGLAYNEQFF.